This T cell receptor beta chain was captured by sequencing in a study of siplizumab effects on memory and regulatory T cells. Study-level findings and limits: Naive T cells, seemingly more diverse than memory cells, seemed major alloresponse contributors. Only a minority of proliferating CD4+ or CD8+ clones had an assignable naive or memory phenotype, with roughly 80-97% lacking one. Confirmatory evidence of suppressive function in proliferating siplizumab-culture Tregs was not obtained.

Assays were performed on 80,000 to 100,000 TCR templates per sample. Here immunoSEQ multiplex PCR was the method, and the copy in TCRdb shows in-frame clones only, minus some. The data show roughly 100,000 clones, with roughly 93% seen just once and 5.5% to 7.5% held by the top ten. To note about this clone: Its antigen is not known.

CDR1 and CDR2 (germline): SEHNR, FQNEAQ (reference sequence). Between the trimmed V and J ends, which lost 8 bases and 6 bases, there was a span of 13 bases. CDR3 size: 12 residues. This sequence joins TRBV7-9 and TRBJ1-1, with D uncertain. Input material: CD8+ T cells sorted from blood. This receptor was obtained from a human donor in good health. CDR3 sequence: CASVSGRAEAFF. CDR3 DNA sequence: TGTGCCAGCGTCTCAGGACGCGCTGAAGCTTTCTTT.